The 31 T cell receptor beta chains below all came from one sample that was sequenced in a study of blood T cell repertoires in COVID-19. Data came from immunoSEQ multiplex PCR; TCRdb stores just in-frame clones and leaves some out. The sample yields some 170,000 clones, about 90% seen once. The sequenced material came from PBMCs or T cells enriched from blood (not recorded which). These TCRs come from a human donor with acute COVID-19. The donor label of this sample is uncertain.

This chain joins TRBV7-6 and TRBJ2-7; TRBD2 is a possible D gene (6 bases). The V end was cut by 3 bases, the J end by 4 bases, with 13 bases between. CDR3 length equals 14 residues. CDR1 is SGHVS, CDR2 FNYEAQ, per germline. CDR3 sequence: CASSLSGLPYEQYF. Written as DNA, the CDR3 is TGTGCCAGCAGCTTGTCGGGACTCCCATACGAGCAGTACTTC.

This clone appeared a few times. This rearrangement joins TRBV4-1 to TRBJ1-3; TRBD1 agrees at 11 bases. The CDR3 has 16 amino acids. CDR1 is MGHRA and CDR2 is YSYEKL in the germline V gene. V dropped 4 bases and J dropped 0; count of bases not matched to a gene: 2. The CDR3 nucleotides read TGCGCCAGCAGCCCTGGGACAGGGGGCTCTGGAAACACCATATATTTT. Translation gives CASSPGTGGSGNTIYF.

This sequence joins TRBV5-4 and TRBJ2-6; D may be TRBD2 (6 bases). Germline-derived CDR1 and CDR2 are SGHNT and YYREEE (reference sequence). Trimming removed 4 bases at V and 3 bases at J, with 14 bases between. The CDR3 runs 16 residues. DNA for the CDR3: TGTGCCAGCAGCGCCCGGGGGATGGTTGGGGCCAACGTCCTGACTTTC. Translated: CASSARGMVGANVLTF.

This rearrangement joins TRBV6-2 or TRBV6-3 to TRBJ1-3, with D unclear. Germline lookup yields CDR1 MNHEY and CDR2 SVGEGT. The germline V and J ends were trimmed by 2 bases and 3 bases, with 5 bases remaining between them. The CDR3 covers 13 residues. CDR3 coding DNA: TGTGCCAGCAGTTACAGCATTGGAAACACCATATATTTT. Amino acids: CASSYSIGNTIYF.

CDR3 in amino acids: CASRRNSGELTDTQYF. The CDR3 DNA reads as TGTGCCAGTCGCCGTAATAGCGGGGAACTCACAGATACGCAGTATTTT. The V gene is TRBV19, the J gene TRBJ2-3, with TRBD2 matching 8 bases. V lost 8 bases to trimming and J lost 2 bases; unmatched junction nucleotides: 12. Germline V gene data show CDR1 as LNHDA and CDR2 as SQIVND (reference sequence). There are 16 residues in the CDR3.

This chain links TRBV4-1 with TRBJ2-1; 7 nucleotides match TRBD2. Per germline, CDR1 MGHRA and CDR2 YSYEKL. The CDR3 is 16 amino acids. With 6 bases clipped from V and 3 bases from J, the junction kept 11 bases outside the gene matches. CDR3 nucleotide sequence: TGCGCCAGCAGAGAAGACCCTAGCGGAGACTACAATGAGCAGTTCTTC. Amino acid sequence: CASREDPSGDYNEQFF.

The chain couples TRBV29-1 to TRBJ2-1, with 7 bases fitting TRBD2. In germline, CDR1 is SQVTM, CDR2 ANQGSEA. The CDR3 runs to 13 residues. After removal of 7 bases from V and 2 bases from J, the junction contained 5 bases not matched to a gene. The CDR3 reads CSAGEGAYNEQFF. For the CDR3, the DNA is TGCAGCGCCGGGGAGGGTGCCTACAATGAGCAGTTCTTC.

The V gene is TRBV5-5, the J gene TRBJ2-3, with no clear D. Germline CDR1 and CDR2: SGHKS and YYEKEE (reference sequence). The CDR3 is 14 amino acids. The V end was cut by 3 bases, the J end by 0 bases, with 8 bases between. CDR3 in amino acids: CASSWRRSTDTQYF. The CDR3 nucleotides read TGTGCCAGCAGCTGGAGACGGAGCACAGATACGCAGTATTTT.

This clone turned up a few times. This chain uses TRBV28 with TRBJ1-2; 10 nucleotides agree with TRBD1. The J segment lost 3 bases and the V segment lost 4 bases, leaving 5 bases of the junction unmatched. This CDR3 is 15 amino acids long. The V gene's germline CDR1 is MDHEN and CDR2 SYDVKM. This chain's CDR3 is CASSSGQGIDYGYTF. The CDR3 DNA follows: TGTGCCAGCAGTTCGGGACAGGGGATCGACTATGGCTACACCTTC.

This clone was counted ten times or more. The J gene is TRBJ2-3, the V gene TRBV24-1; 9 nucleotides match TRBD2. Trimming at V came to 9 bases and at J to 2 bases, leaving 5 bases not matched to a gene. This CDR3 contains 14 residues. The germline CDR1 and CDR2 sequences are KGHDR and SFDVKD. The CDR3 DNA reads as TGTGCCACCCAAGCGGGGGGATCCACAGATACGCAGTATTTT. It translates to CATQAGGSTDTQYF.

The chain is built from TRBV6-4 and TRBJ2-3; D is perhaps TRBD1 (6 bases). CDR1 is MRHNA, CDR2 SNTAGT, per germline. V was cut by 4 bases and J by 6 bases, with 17 bases left in between. The CDR3 totals 15 residues. The CDR3 is CASSASVQGFDTQYF. The CDR3, as DNA: TGTGCCAGCAGTGCGAGCGTCCAGGGGTTTGATACGCAGTATTTT.

This chain uses TRBV2 with TRBJ1-5; D possibly corresponds to TRBD1 (5 bases). The CDR3 contains 15 residues. V gave up 6 bases and J gave up 6 bases, with 18 bases separating them. Germline assignment: CDR1 SNHLY and CDR2 FYNNEI. The CDR3 sequence is CASRLKDWGGQPQHF. The CDR3 nucleotides read TGTGCCAGCAGGCTTAAGGACTGGGGGGGTCAGCCCCAGCATTTT. The full variable domain, rest sourced from reference TRBV2 and TRBJ1-5, is EPEVTQTPSHQVTQMGQEVILRCVPISNHLYFYWYRQILGQKVEFLVSFYNNEISEKSEIFDDQFSVERPDGSNFTLKIRSTKLEDSAMYFCASRLKDWGGQPQHFGDGTRLSIL.

The rearrangement links TRBV7-3 to TRBJ2-3, with 8 nucleotides matching TRBD2. Per germline, CDR1 SGHTA and CDR2 FQGTGA. V dropped 4 bases and J dropped 5; count of bases not matched to a gene: 5. The CDR3 has 14 residues. In DNA, the CDR3 is TGTGCCAGCAGCTCGAGGAGCGGGGGAGATACGCAGTATTTT. Translated, it gives CASSSRSGGDTQYF.

This chain uses TRBV27 with TRBJ1-5, with D possibly being TRBD1 (5 bases). The CDR3 length is 12 residues. The V end lost 5 bases, the J end lost 6 bases, and 8 bases lay between the germline ends. The V gene's germline CDR1 is MNHEY and CDR2 SMNVEV (reference sequence). CDR3 DNA sequence: TGTGCCAGCAGTCCAGGGTTTCAGCCCCAGCATTTT. Residues: CASSPGFQPQHF.

A single count supports this clone. The chain's CDR3 is CASRNGTAWDYGYTF. The CDR3 coding sequence is TGCGCCAGCAGGAACGGGACAGCTTGGGACTATGGCTACACCTTC. The rearrangement links TRBV5-1 to TRBJ1-2; the match to TRBD1 covers 7 bases. CDR1 and CDR2 (germline): SGHRS, YFSETQ. Trimming cost V 5 bases and J 3 bases; bases outside gene matches: 10. This CDR3 region has 15 residues.

The CDR3 nucleotides are TGTGCCAGCAGCTTAGTACCTTCGGACAGGCGGAACACCGGGGAGCTGTTTTTT. This translates into CASSLVPSDRRNTGELFF. The chain recombines TRBV7-6 with TRBJ2-2; 7 nucleotides line up with TRBD1. Germline values: CDR1 SGHVS, CDR2 FNYEAQ. The CDR3 is made up of 18 amino acids. Trimming at V came to 1 base and at J to 1 base, leaving 9 bases not matched to a gene.

J is TRBJ2-3 and V is TRBV19, with 7 positions matching TRBD1. The CDR3 consists of 15 residues. The V gene end was trimmed by 5 bases and the J gene end by 0 bases; junction bases not matched to a gene: 5. CDR1 is LNHDA and CDR2 is SQIVND in the germline V gene (reference sequence). As DNA, the CDR3 is TGTGCCAGTAGTGACGGGACAGCTAGCACAGATACGCAGTATTTT. Its translation is CASSDGTASTDTQYF. Combining the CDR3 with reference TRBV19 and TRBJ2-3 gives the whole variable domain DGGITQSPKYLFRKEGQNVTLSCEQNLNHDAMYWYRQDPGQGLRLIYYSQIVNDFQKGDIAEGYSVSREKKESFPLTVTSAQKNPTAFYLCASSDGTASTDTQYFGPGTRLTVL.

The V call is TRBV27, the J call TRBJ2-7; unclear D gene. The CDR3 is made up of 15 amino acids. The V and J ends lost 2 bases and 4 bases respectively, with 15 bases between them. Germline CDR1 and CDR2: MNHEY and SMNVEV (reference sequence). The CDR3, as DNA: TGTGCCAGCAGTTTAATTAGTGGAGACCTTTACGAGCAGTACTTC. It specifies CASSLISGDLYEQYF.

The chain has TRBV10-3 and TRBJ2-2; 15 bases agree with TRBD2. J lost 3 bases, V lost 0 bases, and 2 bases had no gene match. CDR1 and CDR2 (germline): ENHRY, SYGVKD. This CDR3 is built from 18 residues. The CDR3 is CAISESGLAGGHTGELFF. In nucleotides, the CDR3 is TGTGCCATCAGTGAGTCGGGACTAGCGGGGGGTCACACCGGGGAGCTGTTTTTT.

Only a few counts were recorded for this clone. The gene calls are TRBV4-1 and TRBJ2-4; 9 bases map to TRBD1. The CDR3 is 18 residues long. The trim removed 0 bases at V and 6 bases at J, leaving 12 bases unmatched. CDR1 and CDR2 from the germline V gene are MGHRA and YSYEKL. In DNA form, the CDR3 reads TGCGCCAGCAGCCAAGAATCGGCCAGAACAGGGGGCGGAAACATTCAGTACTTC. Residues: CASSQESARTGGGNIQYF.

The CDR3 loop reads CASSGRDFSYEQYF. The CDR3 DNA reads TGTGCCAGCAGTGGAAGGGACTTTTCCTACGAGCAGTACTTC. The chain employs TRBV7-8 and TRBJ2-7; perhaps TRBD2 as D (6 bases). Trimming took 6 bases from V and 1 from J, leaving 13 bases between them. The CDR3 sequence is 14 residues long. Germline values: CDR1 SGHVS, CDR2 FQNEAQ.

The chain couples TRBV19 to TRBJ1-2, with 8 bases matching TRBD1. The CDR3 runs to 15 residues. The junction had 9 bases not matched to a gene; V was cut back by 3 bases and J by 6 bases. Germline values: CDR1 LNHDA, CDR2 SQIVND (reference sequence). The CDR3 reads CASSILRGRTNGYTF. The CDR3 nucleotides are TGTGCCAGTAGTATCCTCAGGGGGCGAACCAATGGCTACACCTTC.

V gene TRBV5-5 combines with J gene TRBJ1-2, with 7 positions matching TRBD1. The junction had 4 bases not matched to a gene; V was cut back by 4 bases and J by 10 bases. Germline assignment: CDR1 SGHKS and CDR2 YYEKEE (reference sequence). The CDR3 is 11 amino acids. For the CDR3, the DNA is TGTGCCAGCAGCCGGGGACAGATCTACACCTTC. The encoded protein is CASSRGQIYTF. Filled out from reference TRBV5-5 and TRBJ1-2, the complete variable domain reads DAGVTQSPTHLIKTRGQQVTLRCSPISGHKSVSWYQQVLGQGPQFIFQYYEKEERGRGNFPDRFSARQFPNYSSELNVNALLLGDSALYLCASSRGQIYTFGSGTRLTVV.

J is TRBJ1-1 and V is TRBV19; maybe TRBD1 (5 bases). Per germline, CDR1 LNHDA and CDR2 SQIVND (reference sequence). V dropped 6 bases and J dropped 0 bases, with 11 bases sitting between them. The CDR3 is 14 residues long. DNA for the CDR3: TGTGCCAGTAGCGTTGACAGTCTGAACACTGAAGCTTTCTTT. Residues: CASSVDSLNTEAFF.

The chain has TRBV29-1 and TRBJ1-1; D is unclear. Germline values: CDR1 SQVTM, CDR2 ANQGSEA. The CDR3 spans 14 residues. V dropped 3 bases and J dropped 1 base, with 12 bases sitting between them. The chain's CDR3 is CSVEPLESNTEAFF. DNA of the CDR3: TGCAGCGTTGAGCCACTCGAATCGAACACTGAAGCTTTCTTT.

The gene calls are TRBV5-4 and TRBJ1-6; D possibly corresponds to TRBD1 (5 bases). V shed 4 bases and J shed 14 bases, with 22 bases lying between them. Germline V gene data show CDR1 as SGHNT and CDR2 as YYREEE (reference sequence). The length of the CDR3 is 15 residues. Here the CDR3 reads CASSHGDPGGVALHF. CDR3 DNA: TGTGCCAGCAGCCATGGGGACCCAGGCGGGGTGGCCCTCCACTTT. Together with reference TRBV5-4 and TRBJ1-6, the CDR3 gives the full variable domain: ETGVTQSPTHLIKTRGQQVTLRCSSQSGHNTVSWYQQALGQGPQFIFQYYREEENGRGNFPPRFSGLQFPNYSSELNVNALELDDSALYLCASSHGDPGGVALHFGNGTRLTVT.

V gene TRBV10-1 combines with J gene TRBJ1-6, with D tentatively TRBD1 (6 bases). The germline V gene has CDR1 WNHNN and CDR2 SYGVQD (reference sequence). V was clipped by 2 bases and J by 6 bases, with 20 bases between them. The CDR3 sequence is 18 residues long. The CDR3: CASSELTGGKGGNSPLHF. The CDR3 DNA reads as TGCGCCAGCAGTGAGCTAACGGGGGGCAAAGGAGGTAATTCACCCCTCCACTTT.

The chain employs TRBV19 and TRBJ2-7; 7 bases match TRBD1. Trimming took 6 bases from V and 3 from J; bases not matched to a gene: 8. Germline loops: CDR1 LNHDA, CDR2 SQIVND (reference sequence). This CDR3 is built from 14 residues. The CDR3 DNA reads as TGTGCCAGTAGCTCCTTACAGGGGAACTACGAGCAGTACTTC. Amino acids: CASSSLQGNYEQYF. The variable domain in full, completed from reference TRBV19 and TRBJ2-7, reads DGGITQSPKYLFRKEGQNVTLSCEQNLNHDAMYWYRQDPGQGLRLIYYSQIVNDFQKGDIAEGYSVSREKKESFPLTVTSAQKNPTAFYLCASSSLQGNYEQYFGPGTRLTVT.

V is TRBV30 and J is TRBJ2-7, with 7 bases identical to TRBD1. The ends lost 1 base at V and 2 bases at J; junction bases unmatched: 8. CDR1 is GTSNPN and CDR2 is SVGIG in the germline V gene (reference sequence). This CDR3 is built from 15 residues. This CDR3 is CAWSGGRDSTYEQYF. The CDR3 nucleotides read TGTGCCTGGAGTGGTGGCCGGGACAGCACCTACGAGCAGTACTTC.

This clone appeared once. The chain joins TRBV2 to TRBJ2-5, with 10 bases lining up with TRBD1. This CDR3 comprises 13 residues. V dropped 8 bases and J dropped 4; count of bases not matched to a gene: 4. Germline CDR1 SNHLY, CDR2 FYNNEI. The CDR3 spells CASVGQGRETQYF. In DNA form, the CDR3 reads TGTGCCAGCGTGGGACAGGGGAGAGAGACCCAGTACTTC. Full variable domain (outside the CDR3, taken from reference TRBV2 and TRBJ2-5): EPEVTQTPSHQVTQMGQEVILRCVPISNHLYFYWYRQILGQKVEFLVSFYNNEISEKSEIFDDQFSVERPDGSNFTLKIRSTKLEDSAMYFCASVGQGRETQYFGPGTRLLVL.

The chain is built from TRBV7-9 and TRBJ1-5; 7 bases are shared with TRBD1. Losses at the gene ends were 5 bases for V and 7 bases for J; bases not matched to a gene: 11. The length of the CDR3 is 15 residues. Germline V CDR1 and CDR2: SEHNR, FQNEAQ (reference sequence). The CDR3 DNA reads as TGTGCCAGCAGCCCCGACAGGGCCCCTAACCAGCCCCAGCATTTT. This translates into CASSPDRAPNQPQHF.